This T cell receptor beta chain was observed in a study of shared clonotypes between healthy human individuals. About the study: Contributing individuals were two females and three males aged 18 to 49. There were three CD4 naive, three CD4 memory, two CD8 naive and one CD8 memory plates per donor.

The CDR3 loop spans 16 amino acids. Germline V CDR1 and CDR2: MNHEY, SMNVEV (reference sequence). Trimming took 1 base from V and 5 from J, leaving 15 bases between them. Study observations and caveats: Inspection by rarefaction showed sorted-subset sequencing to be incomplete despite large depth.

Deep was the level at which the assay was run. Produced via immunoSEQ multiplex PCR; TCRdb's table is partial and in-frame only. There are roughly 2.2 million clones in the sample; just over 90% occur only once, and 0.39% lies in the top ten. On this clone itself: Its specificity is unknown.

This chain links TRBV27 with TRBJ1-5; D may be TRBD1 (5 bases). The receptor was isolated from a man between 18 and 29 years old in good health. Some clones in this sample may be carry-over from other donors' samples. The sample was naive CD4+ T cells from PBMCs. Regarding subset: CD45RA+ positively selected. The CDR3, as DNA: TGTGCCAGCAGTTTATTCCCCGACAGCCCGGATCAGCCCCAGCATTTT. Translation gives CASSLFPDSPDQPQHF.